A selection of T cell receptor beta chains follows, all from one sample in a study of CXCR3-negative and CXCR3-positive naive CD8 T cells. No DNA is given; TCRdb re-called the 5' RACE reads and lists each CDR3 protein once. The sample has roughly 93,000 distinct CDR3 sequences. Sequencing was done on a sample of naive CXCR3+ CD8+ T cells from blood. These TCRs come from a human donor in good health. Some clones in this sample may be carry-over from other donors' samples. CDR3s include the opening cysteine and the closing phenylalanine or tryptophan. Rows may omit the clone size; those that give it use once, few, many or a size class.

size	V	J	CDR3
NA	TRBV3-1	TRBJ1-3	CASSQDPGRNTIYF
NA	TRBV28	TRBJ2-4	CASRPLAKNIQYF
NA	TRBV12-3/TRBV12-4	TRBJ2-7	CASSLVGAYYEQYF
NA	TRBV25-1	TRBJ1-5	CASGTGGGPQHF
NA	TRBV5-6	TRBJ2-1	CASSLVVGGSSSYNEQFF
NA	TRBV29-1	TRBJ2-3	CSVSGGGVSDTQYF
NA	TRBV7-8	TRBJ2-1	CASSLEVQLYNEQFF
NA	TRBV28	TRBJ1-4	CASFRGGGELFF
NA	TRBV29-1	TRBJ2-3	CSVEDRAPDTQYF
NA	TRBV7-2	TRBJ2-7	CASSLAYGTGEPYEQYF
NA	TRBV7-2	TRBJ2-7	CASSGGFSYEQYF
NA	TRBV6-6	TRBJ1-5	CASSYDTDFQPQHF
NA	TRBV7-7	TRBJ2-2	CASSSTGRTGELFF
NA	TRBV21-1	TRBJ1-3	CASSKSRTSNTIYF
medium-sized	TRBV2	TRBJ2-1	CASSQPTTGRSYNEQFF
NA	TRBV7-9	TRBJ1-3	CASRPGQGVNTIYF
NA	TRBV4-3	TRBJ2-6	CASSQDRSGANVLTF
NA	TRBV7-2	TRBJ2-7	CASSLAHYEQYF
NA	TRBV28	TRBJ1-1	CASREHLTGVNTEAFF
NA	TRBV20-1	TRBJ2-1	CSATSGGVSDEQFF
NA	TRBV12-5	TRBJ1-5	CASGLVPETRVQPQHF
NA	TRBV3-1	TRBJ2-5	CASTEIAGALQETQYF
NA	TRBV7-2	TRBJ2-3	CASSFGAGYTDTQYF
NA	TRBV14	TRBJ2-5	CASSQRGLAEETQYF
NA	TRBV12-3/TRBV12-4	TRBJ2-7	CASSGPGTGYYEQYF
NA	TRBV27	TRBJ2-7	CASSLQGTYYYEQYF